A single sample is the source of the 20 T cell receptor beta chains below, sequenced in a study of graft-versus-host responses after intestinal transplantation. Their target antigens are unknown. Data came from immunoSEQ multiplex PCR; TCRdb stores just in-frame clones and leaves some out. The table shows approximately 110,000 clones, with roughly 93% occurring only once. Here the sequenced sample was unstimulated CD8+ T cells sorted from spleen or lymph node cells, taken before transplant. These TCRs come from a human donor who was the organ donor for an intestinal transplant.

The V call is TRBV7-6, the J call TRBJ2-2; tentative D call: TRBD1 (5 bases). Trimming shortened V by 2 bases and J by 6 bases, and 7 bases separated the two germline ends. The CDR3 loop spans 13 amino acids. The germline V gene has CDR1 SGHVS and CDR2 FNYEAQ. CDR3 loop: CASSLKGPGELFF. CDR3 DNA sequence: TGTGCCAGCAGCTTAAAGGGGCCCGGGGAGCTGTTTTTT.

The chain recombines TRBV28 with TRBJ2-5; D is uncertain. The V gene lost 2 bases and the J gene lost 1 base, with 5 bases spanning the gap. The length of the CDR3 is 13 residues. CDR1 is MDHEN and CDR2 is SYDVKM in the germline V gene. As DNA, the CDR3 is TGTGCCAGCAGTTTAAACAGCCAAGAGACCCAGTACTTC. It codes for CASSLNSQETQYF.

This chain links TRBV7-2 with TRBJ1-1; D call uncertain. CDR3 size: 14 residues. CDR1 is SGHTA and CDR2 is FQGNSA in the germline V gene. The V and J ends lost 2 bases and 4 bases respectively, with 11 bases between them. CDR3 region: CASSLLGRFTEAFF. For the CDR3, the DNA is TGTGCCAGCAGCTTACTAGGACGATTCACTGAAGCTTTCTTT.

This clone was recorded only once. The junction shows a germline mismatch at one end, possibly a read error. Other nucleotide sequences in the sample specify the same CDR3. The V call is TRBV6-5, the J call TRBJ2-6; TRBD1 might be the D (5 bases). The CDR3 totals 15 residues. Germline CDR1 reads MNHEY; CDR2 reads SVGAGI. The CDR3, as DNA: TGTGCCAGCAGTTACTCGAGTTTTGGGGCCAACGTCCTGACCTTC. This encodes CASSYSSFGANVLTF.

CDR3 DNA sequence: TGTGCCAGCAGCCGGGACAGGTCTGGGGCCAACGTCCTGACTTTC. This codes for CASSRDRSGANVLTF. The chain uses TRBV11-2 and TRBJ2-6, with 8 bases identical to TRBD1. Germline V gene data show CDR1 as SGHAT and CDR2 as FQNNGV. The trim removed 5 bases at V and 1 base at J, leaving 1 base unmatched. This CDR3 spans 15 amino acids.

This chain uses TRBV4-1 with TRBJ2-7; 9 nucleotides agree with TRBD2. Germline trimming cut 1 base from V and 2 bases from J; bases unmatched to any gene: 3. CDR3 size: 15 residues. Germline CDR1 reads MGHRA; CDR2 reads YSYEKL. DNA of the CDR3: TGCGCCAGCAGCCAAGCTAGCGGGGCGACCTACGAGCAGTACTTC. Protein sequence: CASSQASGATYEQYF.

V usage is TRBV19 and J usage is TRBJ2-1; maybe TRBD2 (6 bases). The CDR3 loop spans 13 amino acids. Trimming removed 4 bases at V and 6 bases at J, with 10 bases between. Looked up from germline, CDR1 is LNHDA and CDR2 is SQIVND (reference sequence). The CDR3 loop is CASSTWDSNEQFF. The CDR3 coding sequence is TGTGCCAGTAGTACGTGGGACTCCAATGAGCAGTTCTTC.

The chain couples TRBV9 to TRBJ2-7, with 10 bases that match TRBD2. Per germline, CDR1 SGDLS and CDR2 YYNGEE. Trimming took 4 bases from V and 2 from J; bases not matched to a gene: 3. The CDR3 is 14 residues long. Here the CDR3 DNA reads TGTGCCAGCAGCTTAGCGGGAGGCACCTACGAGCAGTACTTC. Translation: CASSLAGGTYEQYF.

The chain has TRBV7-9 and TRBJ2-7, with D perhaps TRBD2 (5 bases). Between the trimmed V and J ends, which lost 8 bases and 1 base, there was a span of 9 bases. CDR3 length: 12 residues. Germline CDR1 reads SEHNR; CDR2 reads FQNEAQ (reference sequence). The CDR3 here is CASQTGSYEQYF. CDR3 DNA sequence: TGTGCCAGCCAGACGGGGTCCTACGAGCAGTACTTC.

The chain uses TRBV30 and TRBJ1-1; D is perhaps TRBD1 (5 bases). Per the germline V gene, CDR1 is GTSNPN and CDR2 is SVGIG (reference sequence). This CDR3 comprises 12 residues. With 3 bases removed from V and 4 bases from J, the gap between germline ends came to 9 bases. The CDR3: CAWSPQGTEAFF. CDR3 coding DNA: TGTGCCTGGAGCCCCCAGGGCACTGAAGCTTTCTTT.

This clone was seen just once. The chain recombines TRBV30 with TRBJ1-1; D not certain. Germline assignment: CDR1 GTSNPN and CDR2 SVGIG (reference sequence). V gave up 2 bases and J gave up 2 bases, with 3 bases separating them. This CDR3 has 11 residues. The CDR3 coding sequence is TGTGCCTGGAGTTTCAACACTGAAGCTTTCTTT. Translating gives CAWSFNTEAFF.

The CDR3 DNA reads as TGTGCCAGCAGCCAAGACCTGGGCTATATAGGGGCTCTCCCCCACAATGAGCAGTTCTTC. Protein product: CASSQDLGYIGALPHNEQFF. The V gene is TRBV4-2, the J gene TRBJ2-1, with D perhaps matching TRBD1 (5 bases). Trimming cost V 0 bases and J 5 bases, with 26 bases left between them. This CDR3 contains 20 residues. Germline CDR1 LGHNA, CDR2 YNFKEQ.

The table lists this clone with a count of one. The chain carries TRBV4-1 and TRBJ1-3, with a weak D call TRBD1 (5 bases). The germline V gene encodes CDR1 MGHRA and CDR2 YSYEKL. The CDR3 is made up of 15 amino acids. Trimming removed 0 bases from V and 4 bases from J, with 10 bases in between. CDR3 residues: CASSQDGGGGNTIYF. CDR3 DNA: TGCGCCAGCAGCCAAGATGGGGGAGGCGGAAACACCATATATTTT.

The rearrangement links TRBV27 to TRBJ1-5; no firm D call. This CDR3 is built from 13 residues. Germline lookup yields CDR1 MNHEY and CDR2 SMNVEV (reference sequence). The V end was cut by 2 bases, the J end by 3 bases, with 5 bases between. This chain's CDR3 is CASSLSLNQPQHF. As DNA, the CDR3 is TGTGCCAGCAGTTTAAGTCTCAATCAGCCCCAGCATTTT.

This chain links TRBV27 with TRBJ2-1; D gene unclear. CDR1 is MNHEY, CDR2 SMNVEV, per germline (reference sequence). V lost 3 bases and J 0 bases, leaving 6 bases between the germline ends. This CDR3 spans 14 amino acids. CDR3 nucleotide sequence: TGTGCCAGCAGTTTCCTGAACTCCTACAATGAGCAGTTCTTC. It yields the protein CASSFLNSYNEQFF.

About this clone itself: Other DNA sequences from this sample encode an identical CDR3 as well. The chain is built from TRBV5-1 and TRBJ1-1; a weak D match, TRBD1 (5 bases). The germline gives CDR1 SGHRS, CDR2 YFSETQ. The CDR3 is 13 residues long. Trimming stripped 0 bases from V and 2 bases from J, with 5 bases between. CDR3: CASSLGGNTEAFF. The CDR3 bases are TGCGCCAGCAGCTTGGGGGGCAACACTGAAGCTTTCTTT.

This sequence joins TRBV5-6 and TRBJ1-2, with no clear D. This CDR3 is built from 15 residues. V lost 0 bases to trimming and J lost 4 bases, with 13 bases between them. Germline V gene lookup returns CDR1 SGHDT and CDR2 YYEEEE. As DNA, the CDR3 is TGTGCCAGCAGCTTGGGCGTAAGACGGATCTATGGCTACACCTTC. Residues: CASSLGVRRIYGYTF.

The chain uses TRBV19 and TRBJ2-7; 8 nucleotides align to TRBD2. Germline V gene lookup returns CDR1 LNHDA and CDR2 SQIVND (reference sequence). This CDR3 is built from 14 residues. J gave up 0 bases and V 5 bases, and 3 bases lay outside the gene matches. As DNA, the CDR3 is TGTGCCAGTAGTGAAGCGGGAGCCTCCTACGAGCAGTACTTC. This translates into CASSEAGASYEQYF.

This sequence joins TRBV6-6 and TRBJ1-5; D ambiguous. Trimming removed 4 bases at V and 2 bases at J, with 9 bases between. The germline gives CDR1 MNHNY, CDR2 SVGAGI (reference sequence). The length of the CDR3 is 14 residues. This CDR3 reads CASSSTDRNQPQHF. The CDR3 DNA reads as TGTGCCAGCAGTTCCACGGACCGCAATCAGCCCCAGCATTTT.

CDR3 bases: TGTGCCAGCTCAAGAGCCAAAAAGACAGGGGGCGCCTTTCAGCCCCAGCATTTT. Translating gives CASSRAKKTGGAFQPQHF. The J gene is TRBJ1-5, the V gene TRBV28; 10 bases are shared with TRBD1. The ends lost 8 bases at V and 6 bases at J; junction bases unmatched: 19. Germline V lookup: CDR1 MDHEN, CDR2 SYDVKM. The CDR3 is 18 amino acids.